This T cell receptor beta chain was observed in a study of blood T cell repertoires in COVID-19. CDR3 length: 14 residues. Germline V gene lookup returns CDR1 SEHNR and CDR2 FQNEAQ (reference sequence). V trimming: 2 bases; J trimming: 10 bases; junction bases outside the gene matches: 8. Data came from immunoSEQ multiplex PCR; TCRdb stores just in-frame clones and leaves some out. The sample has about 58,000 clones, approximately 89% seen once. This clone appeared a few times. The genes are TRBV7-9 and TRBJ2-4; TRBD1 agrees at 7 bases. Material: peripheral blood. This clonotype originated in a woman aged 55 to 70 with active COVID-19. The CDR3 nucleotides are TGTGCCAGCAGCTTAACAGGGGCCATGGGAATTCAGTACTTC. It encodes CASSLTGAMGIQYF.